This T cell receptor beta chain was obtained from a study of blood T cell repertoires in COVID-19. A note on this clone: Germline is not matched at one junction end, which may reflect a read error. Other nucleotide sequences in the sample specify the same CDR3.

From germline, CDR1 is SGHAT and CDR2 FQNNGV. The CDR3 extends over 13 amino acids. Repertoires were generated with immunoSEQ multiplex PCR, while TCRdb's copy carries only in-frame clones and drops some. The sample carries more than 140,000 clones, about 79% recorded once. This TCR derives from a woman in her forties or fifties in a cohort sampled during active or convalescent COVID-19. V is TRBV11-2 and J is TRBJ1-2; D unresolved. Material: peripheral blood. CDR3 residues: CASSFSRNYGYTF. The CDR3 DNA follows: TGTGCCAGTAGCTTCTCCCGGAACTATGGCTACACCTTC. Full variable domain (missing parts from reference TRBV11-2 and TRBJ1-2): EAGVAQSPRYKIIEKRQSVAFWCNPISGHATLYWYQQILGQGPKLLIQFQNNGVVDDSQLPKDRFSAERLKGVDSTLKIQPAKLEDSAVYLCASSFSRNYGYTFGSGTRLTVV.